The clone carrying this T cell receptor (beta chain) turned up a few times. Its matching antigen is unknown. Time point reported: newly diagnosed GD, antithyroid drugs for less than 3 months. PBMC-extracted RNA yielded the TCR library. Graves' disease was diagnosed by American Thyroid Association guidelines. Looked up from germline, CDR1 is SGHAT and CDR2 is FQNNGV. After removal of 3 bases from V and 7 bases from J, the junction contained 9 bases not matched to a gene. The CDR3 spans 15 residues. The data were obtained in a study of regulatory T cells in long-lasting Graves disease. General study results and limits: Comparison showed that persistent patients shared more public clonotypes (roughly 2,500) than new patients (966).

CDR3 regions were amplified by Arm-PCR using iRepertoire HTBI primers to build TCR beta libraries. Original methodology: Identified across the samples were over 50 TRBV segments and over twelve TRBJ segments. TCRdb used MiXCR to reprocess the multiplex PCR reads, holding one entry per CDR3 protein. For this entry, the V and J calls and clone size follow TCRdb and not the study's own pipeline. This sample has about 470,000 distinct CDR3 sequences, with 14% to 15% found just once. This same sample was also taken into another study, of T cells in Graves' hyperthyroidism and ophthalmopathy. That investigation notes: Together with thyroid ultrasound, orbital computed tomography, serum thyroxine and TRAb, clinical symptoms were used for diagnoses.

The rearrangement uses TRBV11-2 and TRBJ1-5, with 7 bases identical to TRBD1. The sequence was obtained from a woman aged 30 to 39 with Graves disease. Material: peripheral blood mononuclear cells (PBMCs), obtained at new diagnosis, from a patient treated with antithyroid drugs. The CDR3, as DNA: TGTGCCAGCAGCTTGCAGGGAGGACAGGAACAGCCCCAGCATTTT. Translation: CASSLQGGQEQPQHF. The full variable domain, rest sourced from reference TRBV11-2 and TRBJ1-5, is EAGVAQSPRYKIIEKRQSVAFWCNPISGHATLYWYQQILGQGPKLLIQFQNNGVVDDSQLPKDRFSAERLKGVDSTLKIQPAKLEDSAVYLCASSLQGGQEQPQHFGDGTRLSIL.